The subject of this entry is one T cell receptor (beta chain). Antigen: not known. Germline-derived CDR1 and CDR2 are LNHDA and SQIVND (reference sequence). The CDR3 loop spans 12 amino acids. The V end was cut by 6 bases, the J end by 7 bases, with 12 bases between. The data were taken from a study of cytomegalovirus exposure and HLA in healthy donors. Study background: Of all 400 or so donors who were genotyped, roughly 81% belonged to the Caucasian-associated ancestry cluster.

Study conclusions and caveats: A further, later analysis showed that HLA-associated TCR beta chains (compared with equally common others) were more clonally expanded. Accurate predictions that matched the HLA-A and HLA-B alleles of most subjects were reportedly made from TCR beta sequences. Segments of the TCR beta V type were, in most cases, productive about 90% or about 30% of the time in an earlier analysis.

It was with 60 Vbeta and 13 Jbeta primers that the PCR ran. Method: immunoSEQ multiplex PCR; TCRdb's copy keeps in-frame clones and lacks some. The sample lists 60,000 to 70,000 clones, around four fifths occurring once. This chain links TRBV19 with TRBJ1-2, with D possibly being TRBD1 (5 bases). Input material: PBMCs. This TCR was recovered from a male donor in good health and CMV-seropositive. The chain's CDR3 is CASRMTDRGYTF. The CDR3 coding sequence is TGTGCCAGTAGGATGACAGATCGTGGCTACACCTTC.